This T cell receptor beta chain was recovered during a study of blood T cell repertoires in COVID-19. The overall study: The United States, Italy and Spain supplied acute and convalescent COVID-19 samples. T cells, B-cell-depleted T cells, or PBMCs provided the cDNA or gDNA that served as material.

TCRdb keeps only in-frame clones here, not all; method: immunoSEQ multiplex PCR. The sample records around 100,000 clones, around nine tenths being singletons. This receptor was obtained from a man in his forties or fifties in a cohort sampled during active COVID-19. Sequencing was performed on peripheral blood.

DNA of the CDR3: TGTGCCAGCAGCTTAACTGGGGACTACCAAGAGACCCAGTACTTC. Protein sequence: CASSLTGDYQETQYF. The J gene is TRBJ2-5, the V gene TRBV7-3; the D gene is possibly TRBD2 (6 bases). CDR3 length equals 15 residues. Germline CDR1 reads SGHTA; CDR2 reads FQGTGA. Trimming took off 0 bases at V and 0 bases at J, with 8 bases between the two ends.